These 8 T cell receptor beta chains came from one sample sequenced in a study of shared clonotypes between healthy human individuals. Method: immunoSEQ multiplex PCR; TCRdb's copy keeps in-frame clones and lacks some. This sample has more than 550,000 clones, with about 92% found just once. Material for sequencing was memory CD8+ T cells from PBMCs. Subset: CD45RO+ cells pooled with CCR7-negative TemRA cells. The receptors were gathered from a man aged 18 to 35 in good health. Some clones in this sample may be carry-over from other donors' samples.

This clone was observed a single time. The genes are TRBV10-3 and TRBJ2-7; D perhaps matches TRBD2 (5 bases). This CDR3 has 13 amino acids. V shed 7 bases and J shed 2 bases, with 12 bases lying between them. CDR1 is ENHRY, CDR2 SYGVKD, per germline. The CDR3 here is CAITSDGTYEQYF. The CDR3 DNA reads TGTGCCATCACTTCGGACGGGACCTACGAGCAGTACTTC.

The CDR3 protein is CASSPQGFGRDEQYF. DNA of the CDR3: TGTGCCAGCAGCCCCCAGGGTTTCGGTAGGGACGAGCAGTACTTC. The rearrangement links TRBV11-2 to TRBJ2-7; TRBD1 might be the D (5 bases). V lost 5 bases, J lost 5 bases, and 19 bases lay in between. The CDR3 is 15 residues long. The germline V gene has CDR1 SGHAT and CDR2 FQNNGV.

The rearrangement uses TRBV7-9 and TRBJ2-3; no reliable D call. The CDR3 loop spans 13 amino acids. V was trimmed by 5 bases and J by 5 bases, leaving 11 bases between them. Germline CDR1 SEHNR, CDR2 FQNEAQ (reference sequence). The CDR3 DNA follows: TGTGCCAGCAGCCCCTCTCGGGTAGATACGCAGTATTTT. Translation: CASSPSRVDTQYF.

This clone showed up just once. J is TRBJ2-2 and V is TRBV4-2; 11 bases line up with TRBD2. This CDR3 has 17 amino acids. CDR1 is LGHNA, CDR2 YNFKEQ, per germline. V shed 4 bases and J 4 bases; nucleotides not matched to a gene: 8. The CDR3: CASSPLAGGPVTGELFF. The DNA of the CDR3 is TGTGCCAGCAGCCCCTTAGCGGGAGGGCCAGTCACCGGGGAGCTGTTTTTT.

Concerning this clone itself: This sample includes further DNA sequences coding for the same CDR3. The chain links TRBV15 to TRBJ2-3; no definite D call. The CDR3 covers 10 residues. Looked up from germline, CDR1 is LNHNV and CDR2 is YYDKDF (reference sequence). V lost 8 bases and J lost 3, with 3 bases in between. The CDR3 spells CATGTDTQYF. For the CDR3, the DNA is TGTGCCACCGGGACAGATACGCAGTATTTT.

The rearrangement joins TRBV9 to TRBJ2-1, with D uncertain. The CDR3 runs 16 residues. Germline lookup yields CDR1 SGDLS and CDR2 YYNGEE. V was cut by 3 bases and J by 5 bases, with 18 bases left in between. CDR3 residues: CASSETLVASNNEQFF. In DNA, the CDR3 is TGTGCCAGCAGCGAGACTCTCGTGGCTTCGAACAATGAGCAGTTCTTC. The entire variable domain, with the rest obtained from reference TRBV9 and TRBJ2-1, is as follows: DSGVTQTPKHLITATGQRVTLRCSPRSGDLSVYWYQQSLDQGLQFLIQYYNGEERAKGNILERFSAQQFPDLHSELNLSSLELGDSALYFCASSETLVASNNEQFFGPGTRLTVL.

The gene calls are TRBV6-6 and TRBJ2-3; TRBD2 aligns across 10 bases. V shed 9 bases, J shed 2 bases, and the junction held 5 bases outside the gene matches. The germline V gene encodes CDR1 MNHNY and CDR2 SVGAGI (reference sequence). The CDR3 covers 14 residues. CDR3 in DNA: TGTGCCAGTCGGACTAGCGGTTACACAGATACGCAGTATTTT. Translated, it gives CASRTSGYTDTQYF.

The CDR3 DNA reads TGTGCCAGTAGTATAGACCTGGAGGGGATGGCCCAGCATTTT. Translation: CASSIDLEGMAQHF. The gene calls are TRBV19 and TRBJ1-5, with a weak D call TRBD1 (5 bases). V was shortened by 0 bases and J by 11 bases, with 14 bases between the two germline ends. CDR1 is LNHDA, CDR2 SQIVND, per germline (reference sequence). There are 14 residues in the CDR3. Using reference TRBV19 and TRBJ1-5 for the parts outside the CDR3, the full variable domain is DGGITQSPKYLFRKEGQNVTLSCEQNLNHDAMYWYRQDPGQGLRLIYYSQIVNDFQKGDIAEGYSVSREKKESFPLTVTSAQKNPTAFYLCASSIDLEGMAQHFGDGTRLSIL.